The clone carrying this T cell receptor beta chain was observed a handful of times. Its antigen is as yet unknown. CDR3 length: 12 residues. Germline V gene data show CDR1 as DFQATT and CDR2 as SNEGSKA (reference sequence). V was cut by 3 bases and J by 4 bases, with 9 bases left in between. The sample is drawn from a study of blood T cells in healthy people across ages. Study in general: Per two T cells, about one barcoded beta molecule was captured through template switching.

The study, taken as a whole, reports: Greater diversity and more naive CD4+ cells were seen in long-lived donors than in aged donors.

A J-beta primer mix and a sample-barcoded 5' primer were used in a second PCR of about 7 to 12 cycles. Each cDNA molecule, via a template-switch adaptor with 12 random nucleotides, was tagged. Each CDR3 protein gets one entry after TCRdb re-called the 5' RACE reads with MiXCR. The table includes hundreds of thousands of distinct CDR3 sequences, under 65% detected once. The chain employs TRBV20-1 and TRBJ2-5, with a tentative D call TRBD2 (6 bases). The sample taken for sequencing was blood. The sequence was obtained from a man between 60 and 75 years old in good health. The CDR3: CSASMRGETQYF. The CDR3 nucleotides read TGCAGTGCTAGTATGCGGGGAGAGACCCAGTACTTC.